This T cell receptor beta chain was observed in a study of Tregs in tolerant kidney transplant recipients. Study conclusions and caveats: Tolerant patients' donor-specific Tregs expanded beyond overall Tregs, suggesting antigen-driven growth.

Between the trimmed V and J ends, which lost 4 bases and 3 bases, there was a span of 13 bases. The CDR3 has 14 residues. Germline-derived CDR1 and CDR2 are SGHRS and YFSETQ. Mixed chimerism was transient after nonmyeloablative marrow transplants from related graft donors. Thawed PBMCs were FACS-sorted into unstimulated CD4+CD25+CD127- regulatory T cells, CD4+CD25- non-regulatory cells, CD4 and CD8 cells. Sequencing was performed with immunoSEQ multiplex PCR; in TCRdb, only in-frame clones are kept and a portion is missing. The table lists 75,000 to 100,000 clones, roughly 93% of them singletons, with 1.6% in the top ten. Of note for this clone: Its antigen is currently unknown.

The gene calls are TRBV5-1 and TRBJ1-2; D unclear. The material was CD4+ T cells from blood (PBMCs), obtained 12 months after the transplant. The sequence came from a human patient who received a combined kidney and bone marrow transplant. Some T cells could come from the graft donor. The CDR3 protein is CASSLQEGDYGYTF. CDR3 DNA: TGCGCCAGCAGCCTCCAAGAAGGAGACTATGGCTACACCTTC.